The 32 T cell receptor beta chains reported below all come from one sample, sequenced in a study of T cell repertoires in cytomegalovirus infection. TCRdb re-derived calls from the reads in MiXCR, one entry per CDR3 protein. In the table there are some 500,000 distinct CDR3 sequences, 40% of which are singletons. For these receptors, no antigen is known. The sequencing used cultured PBMCs, collected from culture after CMV antigen stimulation. Receptors originate from a human donor in good health (CMV status not recorded). Some clones in this sample may be carry-over from other donors' samples.

In its sample, this clonotype was seen a few times. This chain joins TRBV6-2 or TRBV6-3 and TRBJ2-7; maybe TRBD1 (6 bases). The germline CDR1 and CDR2 sequences are MNHEY and SVGEGT. This CDR3 spans 18 amino acids. V lost 5 bases and J 0 bases, leaving 23 bases between the germline ends. The CDR3: CASSPPRKWGPGSYEQYF. The DNA of the CDR3 is TGTGCCAGCAGTCCACCCCGGAAGTGGGGGCCTGGCTCCTACGAGCAGTACTTC.

The V and J genes are TRBV18 and TRBJ2-5, with D perhaps TRBD1 (6 bases). The germline V gene encodes CDR1 KGHSH and CDR2 LQKENI. V lost 3 bases and J lost 2, with 13 bases in between. CDR3 length equals 15 residues. This CDR3 reads CASSPSTGSQETQYF. The DNA for the CDR3 is TGTGCCAGCTCACCGTCGACAGGTTCGCAAGAGACCCAGTACTTC.

V is TRBV19 and J is TRBJ1-5, with 7 bases fitting TRBD1. The V gene's germline CDR1 is LNHDA and CDR2 SQIVND (reference sequence). The CDR3 consists of 13 residues. V shed 10 bases, J shed 5 bases, and the junction held 8 bases outside the gene matches. CDR3: CAISTGLHQPQHF. The CDR3 coding sequence is TGTGCCATATCGACAGGGCTCCATCAGCCCCAGCATTTT. Variable domain in full (rest from reference TRBV19 and TRBJ1-5): DGGITQSPKYLFRKEGQNVTLSCEQNLNHDAMYWYRQDPGQGLRLIYYSQIVNDFQKGDIAEGYSVSREKKESFPLTVTSAQKNPTAFYLCAISTGLHQPQHFGDGTRLSIL.

This clonotype is a singleton in its sample. The chain is built from TRBV27 and TRBJ2-5; D possibly matches TRBD1 or TRBD2 (5 bases each). This CDR3 is 15 amino acids long. Trimming cost V 5 bases and J 3 bases, with 16 bases left between them. The germline CDR1 and CDR2 sequences are MNHEY and SMNVEV (reference sequence). The CDR3 reads CASSPGTWRKETQYF. The CDR3 DNA sequence: TGTGCCAGCAGTCCCGGGACCTGGCGGAAAGAGACCCAGTACTTC.

This clonotype was observed a few times. V gene TRBV12-3 or TRBV12-4 combines with J gene TRBJ2-3; 9 bases are shared with TRBD2. The CDR3 length is 16 residues. V was clipped by 2 bases and J by 2 bases; unmatched bases: 5. The CDR3 loop reads CASSLNSGGHTDTQYF. The CDR3 DNA reads as TGTGCCAGCAGTTTAAACAGCGGGGGGCACACAGATACGCAGTATTTT.

The chain employs TRBV19 and TRBJ1-4; D remains ambiguous. Germline V CDR1 and CDR2: LNHDA, SQIVND (reference sequence). This CDR3 spans 14 amino acids. The V gene lost 6 bases and the J gene lost 0 bases, with 8 bases spanning the gap. The CDR3 is CASRWSATNEKLFF. The DNA for the CDR3 is TGTGCCAGTAGATGGAGTGCAACTAATGAAAAACTGTTTTTT.

This clonotype was recorded a few times. The chain links TRBV28 to TRBJ1-1, with D tentatively TRBD1 (5 bases). CDR3 size: 14 residues. CDR1 and CDR2 (germline): MDHEN, SYDVKM. Trimming removed 5 bases at V and 4 bases at J, with 14 bases between. CDR3 DNA: TGTGCCAGCAGTCCGACAGCAAGTCGCACTGAAGCTTTCTTT. Residues: CASSPTASRTEAFF.

The V gene is TRBV6-1, the J gene TRBJ2-5; the D gene is possibly TRBD2 (6 bases). V was cut by 6 bases and J by 6 bases, with 17 bases left in between. There are 14 residues in the CDR3. Germline V gives CDR1 MNHNS, CDR2 SASEGT. The DNA of the CDR3 is TGTGCCAGCAGATCCCTGACTAGAAAAAAGACCCAGTACTTC. Translated, it gives CASRSLTRKKTQYF.

The V and J genes are TRBV7-2 and TRBJ2-3; no clear D. The CDR3 sequence is 15 residues long. V was cut by 2 bases and J by 6 bases, with 15 bases left in between. The V gene's germline CDR1 is SGHTA and CDR2 FQGNSA. CDR3 sequence reads: CASSLRQDSGDTQYF. The CDR3 DNA sequence: TGTGCCAGCAGCTTACGCCAAGACTCAGGCGATACGCAGTATTTT.

This clonotype was recorded a few times. The V call is TRBV20-1, the J call TRBJ2-1; D unclear. V dropped 0 bases and J dropped 9 bases, with 12 bases sitting between them. The germline gives CDR1 DFQATT, CDR2 SNEGSKA (reference sequence). The CDR3 is 13 amino acids. The CDR3 DNA is TGCAGTGCTAGAGATCCGGTCCTAGGTGAGCAGTTCTTC. This translates into CSARDPVLGEQFF.

V is TRBV7-2 and J is TRBJ2-7, with TRBD2 matching 11 bases. V dropped 0 bases and J dropped 4; count of bases not matched to a gene: 2. CDR1 and CDR2 from the germline V gene are SGHTA and FQGNSA. This CDR3 comprises 15 residues. This CDR3 is CASSLASGRVYEQYF. CDR3 DNA: TGTGCCAGCAGCTTAGCTAGCGGGAGGGTTTACGAGCAGTACTTC. Full variable domain (remainder filled in from reference TRBV7-2 and TRBJ2-7): GAGVSQSPSNKVTEKGKDVELRCDPISGHTALYWYRQSLGQGLEFLIYFQGNSAPDKSGLPSDRFSAERTGGSVSTLTIQRTQQEDSAVYLCASSLASGRVYEQYFGPGTRLTVT.

This clonotype was counted between two and nine times. The chain recombines TRBV7-9 with TRBJ2-7; 10 bases match TRBD2. Germline V lookup: CDR1 SEHNR, CDR2 FQNEAQ (reference sequence). The CDR3 runs to 13 residues. The ends lost 4 bases at V and 7 bases at J; junction bases unmatched: 4. CDR3 DNA: TGTGCCAGCAGCTCGGGACTAGCGTTAGAGCAGTACTTC. It translates to CASSSGLALEQYF.

The genes are TRBV12-3 or TRBV12-4 and TRBJ2-7; 7 nucleotides align to TRBD1. The CDR3 sequence is 16 residues long. With 6 bases clipped from V and 6 bases from J, the junction kept 17 bases outside the gene matches. CDR3 residues: CASSIVGDSARGEQYF. CDR3 DNA sequence: TGTGCCAGCAGCATCGTAGGGGACAGTGCCCGAGGCGAGCAGTACTTC.

The chain couples TRBV19 to TRBJ2-7; TRBD1 is a possible D gene (7 bases). This CDR3 has 14 residues. From germline, CDR1 is LNHDA and CDR2 SQIVND (reference sequence). Between the trimmed V and J ends, which lost 3 bases and 3 bases, there was a span of 12 bases. The CDR3 DNA sequence: TGTGCCAGTAGTATTACAGGGGAGGTCTACGAGCAGTACTTC. Protein product: CASSITGEVYEQYF.

J is TRBJ2-7 and V is TRBV27; 9 bases match TRBD2. The ends lost 6 bases at V and 3 bases at J; junction bases unmatched: 9. The CDR3 is 15 residues long. Germline CDR1 and CDR2: MNHEY and SMNVEV (reference sequence). The CDR3 loop is CASSPLLAGFYEQYF. The DNA for the CDR3 is TGTGCCAGCAGCCCACTCCTAGCGGGATTCTACGAGCAGTACTTC.

The chain has TRBV18 and TRBJ1-1, with 7 bases identical to TRBD1. V was clipped by 3 bases and J by 2 bases; unmatched bases: 6. Germline CDR1 KGHSH, CDR2 LQKENI. This CDR3 is 15 amino acids long. This CDR3 reads CASSPEGQPNTEAFF. The CDR3 DNA reads as TGTGCCAGCTCACCGGAGGGACAGCCCAACACTGAAGCTTTCTTT. Supplemented by reference TRBV18 and TRBJ1-1, the full variable domain reads NAGVMQNPRHLVRRRGQEARLRCSPMKGHSHVYWYRQLPEEGLKFMVYLQKENIIDESGMPKERFSAEFPKEGPSILRIQQVVRGDSAAYFCASSPEGQPNTEAFFGQGTRLTVV.

This rearrangement joins TRBV11-2 to TRBJ2-5; 13 bases line up with TRBD2. The CDR3 runs to 17 residues. The ends lost 3 bases at V and 5 bases at J; junction bases unmatched: 9. Germline CDR1 SGHAT, CDR2 FQNNGV. The CDR3 reads CASSLSRGTSGTETQYF. The CDR3 bases are TGTGCCAGCAGCTTGTCGCGAGGGACTAGCGGGACCGAGACCCAGTACTTC.

This chain connects TRBV10-3 to TRBJ2-4, with TRBD1 as a possible D gene (6 bases). V was clipped by 10 bases and J by 2 bases, with 15 bases between them. Germline CDR1 reads ENHRY; CDR2 reads SYGVKD. CDR3 length: 14 residues. CDR3 amino acids: CATRDTSSKNIQYF. Written as DNA, the CDR3 is TGTGCCACCAGGGACACTTCATCCAAAAACATTCAGTACTTC.

Concerning this clonotype itself: The CDR3 end shows no conserved phenylalanine or tryptophan, and so a read error is likely. This chain links TRBV12-3 or TRBV12-4 with TRBJ1-1, with TRBD1 as a possible D gene (6 bases). The V and J ends lost 5 bases and 5 bases respectively, with 18 bases between them. The CDR3 is 15 amino acids. The CDR3 DNA sequence: TGTGCCAGCAGTCCTAGAGGGGGGGCTAGGACTGAAGCTTTCCTT. Its protein product is CASSPRGGARTEAFL.

This rearrangement joins TRBV7-6 to TRBJ1-5, with unresolved D. The CDR3 is made up of 13 amino acids. Germline CDR1 SGHVS, CDR2 FNYEAQ. V was trimmed by 3 bases and J by 5 bases, leaving 8 bases between them. CDR3 sequence (DNA): TGTGCCAGCAGCTTTGGAGACGATCAGCCCCAGCATTTT. Amino acid sequence: CASSFGDDQPQHF.

J is TRBJ2-5 and V is TRBV11-1; D may match TRBD1 or TRBD2 (5 bases each). The V gene lost 2 bases and the J gene lost 5 bases, with 18 bases spanning the gap. This CDR3 comprises 16 residues. Per the germline V gene, CDR1 is SGHAT and CDR2 is FQDESV (reference sequence). DNA of the CDR3: TGTGCCAGCAGCTTATTCGTGAGGGCAGGGCTGGAGACCCAGTACTTC. It encodes CASSLFVRAGLETQYF.

The chain has TRBV10-3 and TRBJ1-3; D is unresolved. V lost 10 bases, J lost 2 bases, and 12 bases lay in between. This CDR3 is 13 amino acids long. Germline V gene sequence: CDR1 ENHRY, CDR2 SYGVKD. CDR3 sequence (DNA): TGTGCCACGGGAGGTGTAGCTGGAAACACCATATATTTT. Protein product: CATGGVAGNTIYF.

This clonotype was seen once. The chain is built from TRBV10-3 and TRBJ2-5; D ambiguous. V was shortened by 7 bases and J by 5 bases, with 14 bases between the two germline ends. Germline loops: CDR1 ENHRY, CDR2 SYGVKD. The CDR3 spans 13 residues. The DNA of the CDR3 is TGTGCCATCACCGATGGGGTGGGGGAGACCCAGTACTTC. Translation gives CAITDGVGETQYF.

The V call is TRBV18, the J call TRBJ2-1, with D maybe TRBD2 (6 bases). This CDR3 has 14 residues. Per the germline V gene, CDR1 is KGHSH and CDR2 is LQKENI. Trimming pared 6 bases from V and 4 bases from J, leaving 13 bases between. The CDR3 DNA reads as TGTGCCAGCTCCCGGGGGATGAGTTACAATGAGCAGTTCTTC. Translation: CASSRGMSYNEQFF.

J is TRBJ2-1 and V is TRBV4-3; D is perhaps TRBD1 (5 bases). V was trimmed by 0 bases and J by 5 bases, leaving 14 bases between them. CDR1 and CDR2 from the germline V gene are LGHNA and YSLEER. The CDR3 is made up of 16 amino acids. The CDR3 region is CASSQDGALVDNEQFF. The CDR3 bases are TGCGCCAGCAGCCAAGATGGGGCCCTGGTCGACAATGAGCAGTTCTTC.

V and J are TRBV7-2 and TRBJ2-5; 11 bases line up with TRBD2. V was clipped by 8 bases and J by 5 bases; unmatched bases: 4. Germline lookup yields CDR1 SGHTA and CDR2 FQGNSA. The CDR3 consists of 13 residues. The CDR3 DNA reads TGTGCCAGCGGTGGGACTAGCGGTGAGACCCAGTACTTC. Protein product: CASGGTSGETQYF.

This clonotype came up once. The chain joins TRBV5-4 to TRBJ2-5; 9 bases line up with TRBD1. V shed 3 bases and J 2 bases; nucleotides not matched to a gene: 8. Germline CDR1 SGHNT, CDR2 YYREEE (reference sequence). There are 16 residues in the CDR3. The CDR3 here is CASSSPGTGRQETQYF. As DNA, the CDR3 is TGTGCCAGCAGCTCCCCCGGGACAGGGAGGCAAGAGACCCAGTACTTC.

As to this clonotype: Because the CDR3 is missing its conserved closing phenylalanine or tryptophan, this is likely a read error. The rearrangement links TRBV27 to TRBJ2-3; unclear D gene. The germline V and J ends were trimmed by 6 bases and 0 bases, with 4 bases remaining between them. The CDR3 covers 12 residues. Germline lookup yields CDR1 MNHEY and CDR2 SMNVEV (reference sequence). Here the CDR3 DNA reads TGTGCCAGCAGATCTAGCACAGATACGCAGTATTTA. It codes for CASRSSTDTQYL.

This chain joins TRBV7-9 and TRBJ2-6, with 7 nucleotides matching TRBD1. The V gene's germline CDR1 is SEHNR and CDR2 FQNEAQ (reference sequence). The CDR3 totals 15 residues. V shed 3 bases, J shed 4 bases, and the junction held 3 bases outside the gene matches. The CDR3 DNA reads as TGTGCCAGCAGCTTTACAGGGGTCGGGGCCAACGTCCTGACTTTC. Translation: CASSFTGVGANVLTF. The entire variable domain, with the rest obtained from reference TRBV7-9 and TRBJ2-6, is as follows: DTGVSQNPRHKITKRGQNVTFRCDPISEHNRLYWYRQTLGQGPEFLTYFQNEAQLEKSRLLSDRFSAERPKGSFSTLEIQRTEQGDSAMYLCASSFTGVGANVLTFGAGSRLTVL.

This chain joins TRBV6-2 or TRBV6-3 and TRBJ2-7, with a weak D call TRBD1 (6 bases). This CDR3 spans 14 amino acids. The germline V and J ends were trimmed by 2 bases and 2 bases, with 10 bases remaining between them. CDR1 is MNHEY and CDR2 is SVGEGT in the germline V gene. The CDR3 nucleotides read TGTGCCAGCAGTTACCACAGGGTAACCTACGAGCAGTACTTC. Translated, it gives CASSYHRVTYEQYF.

This clonotype has just a few counts. This sequence joins TRBV12-3 or TRBV12-4 and TRBJ2-2, with D tentatively TRBD1 (5 bases). The CDR3 contains 15 residues. The ends were cut back, 5 bases at V and 5 bases at J, with 15 bases in the middle. CDR3 sequence reads: CASSKTGGRTGELFF. The CDR3 DNA is TGTGCCAGCAGTAAAACAGGTGGTAGGACCGGGGAGCTGTTTTTT.

This clonotype was seen a handful of times. V and J are TRBV12-3 or TRBV12-4 and TRBJ1-5, with a weak D call TRBD1 (6 bases). V was clipped by 8 bases and J by 7 bases, with 15 bases between them. The CDR3 has 13 amino acids. The CDR3 nucleotides are TGTGCCAGCTTAGGGGGGCCGGGGCAGCCCCAGCATTTT. Translation gives CASLGGPGQPQHF.